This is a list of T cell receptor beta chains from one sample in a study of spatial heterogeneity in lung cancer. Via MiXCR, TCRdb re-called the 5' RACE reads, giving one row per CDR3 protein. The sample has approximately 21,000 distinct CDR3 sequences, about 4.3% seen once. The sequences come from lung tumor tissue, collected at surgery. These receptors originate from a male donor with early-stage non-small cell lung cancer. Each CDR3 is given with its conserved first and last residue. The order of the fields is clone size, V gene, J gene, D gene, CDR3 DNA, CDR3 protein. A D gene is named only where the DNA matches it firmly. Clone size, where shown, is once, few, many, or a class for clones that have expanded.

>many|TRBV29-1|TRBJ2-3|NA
TGCAGCACCCACAACATTAGCGGACGCACAGATACGCAGTATTTT
CSTHNISGRTDTQYF
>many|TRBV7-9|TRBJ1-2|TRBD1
TGTGCCAGCAGCTCCGTGCCATTAGGGACAGGGGACTTCTATGGCTACACCTTC
CASSSVPLGTGDFYGYTF
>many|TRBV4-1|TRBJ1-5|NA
TGCGCCAGCAGCCAAGATGGGGTGGGAGCAGGACCACATCAGCCCCAGCATTTT
CASSQDGVGAGPHQPQHF
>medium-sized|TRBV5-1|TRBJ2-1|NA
TGCGCCAGCAGCTTGGAAACAGTTCGGCATGAGCAGTTCTTC
CASSLETVRHEQFF
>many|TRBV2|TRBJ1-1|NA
TGTGCCAGCACGGGGGCCCTGATGAACACTGAAGCTTTCTTT
CASTGALMNTEAFF
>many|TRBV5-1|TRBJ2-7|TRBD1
TGCGCCAGCAGCACGCCGGGACAGGGCGCCGGCGAGCAGTACTTC
CASSTPGQGAGEQYF
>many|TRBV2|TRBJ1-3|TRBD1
TGTGCCAGTTCCGGGACAGGGGTATCTGGAAACACCATATATTTT
CASSGTGVSGNTIYF
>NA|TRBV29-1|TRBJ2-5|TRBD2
TGCAGCGTTGCGACTAGCGGGGTAGAGACCCAGTACTTC
CSVATSGVETQYF
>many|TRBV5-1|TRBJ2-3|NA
TGCGCCAGCAGCTTGATTCCGCCCACAGATACGCAGTATTTT
CASSLIPPTDTQYF
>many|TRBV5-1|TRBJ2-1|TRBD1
TGCGCCAGCAGCTTCACCCCGGGGACAGCCGTCTACAATGAGCAGTTCTTC
CASSFTPGTAVYNEQFF
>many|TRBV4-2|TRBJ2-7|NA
TGTGCCAGCACCTCAGGGGACCGGCAGTACTTC
CASTSGDRQYF
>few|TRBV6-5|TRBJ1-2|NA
TGTGCCGCCCAAGATCCCCTCTATGGCTACACCTTC
CAAQDPLYGYTF
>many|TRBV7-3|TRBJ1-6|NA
TGTGCCAGCAGCTTAGGGACGGGAAATTCACCCCTCCACTTT
CASSLGTGNSPLHF
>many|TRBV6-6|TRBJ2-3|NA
TGTGCCAGCAGCTCCGATCTCTCGGTAGATACGCAGTATTTT
CASSSDLSVDTQYF
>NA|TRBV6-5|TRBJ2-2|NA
TGTGCCAGCAGTTTTAGCACCGGGGAGCTGTTTTTT
CASSFSTGELFF
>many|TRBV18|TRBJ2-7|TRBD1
TGTGCCAGCTCACCATCAGGGGGCGGTTTGGACGAGCAGTACTTC
CASSPSGGGLDEQYF
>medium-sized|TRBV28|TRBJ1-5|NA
TGTGCCAGCAGTACAGTAGGGGTTGGACAGCCCCAGCATTTT
CASSTVGVGQPQHF
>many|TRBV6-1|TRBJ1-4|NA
TGTGCCAGCAGTGAAGTTAGGGGGGCTAATGAAAAACTGTTTTTT
CASSEVRGANEKLFF
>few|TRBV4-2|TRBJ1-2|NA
TGTGCCAGCAGCCAAGATTTAGACAGGAGACATTATGGCTACACCTTC
CASSQDLDRRHYGYTF
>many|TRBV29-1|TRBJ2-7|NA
TGCAGCGTTGGAGGACAGAACTTCTACGAGCAGTACTTC
CSVGGQNFYEQYF
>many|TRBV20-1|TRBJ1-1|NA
TGCAGTGCCCGCGGGCGAGGGCAGCAGAACACTGAAGCTTTCTTT
CSARGRGQQNTEAFF
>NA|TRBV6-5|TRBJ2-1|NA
TGTGCCAGCAGTCTCTCCCTCTACAATGAGCAGTTCTTC
CASSLSLYNEQFF
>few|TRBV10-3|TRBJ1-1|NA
TGTGCCATCAGTGATCGGCAGGGGAGCACTGAAGCTTTCTTT
CAISDRQGSTEAFF
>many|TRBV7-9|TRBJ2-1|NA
TGTGCCAGCGGTCAGCAGGGATCCTACAATGAGCAGTTCTTC
CASGQQGSYNEQFF
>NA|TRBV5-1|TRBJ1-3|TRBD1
TGCGCCAGCACGCCGGGGACAGGGGACGGAAACACCATATATTTT
CASTPGTGDGNTIYF
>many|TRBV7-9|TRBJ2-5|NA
TGTGCCAGCAGCTTAGGCTCGTCGGCGACCCAGTACTTC
CASSLGSSATQYF
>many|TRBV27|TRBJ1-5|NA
TGTGCCAGCAGTCTTCAGGGGAATCAGCCCCAGCATTTT
CASSLQGNQPQHF
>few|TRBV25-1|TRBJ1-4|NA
TGTGCCAGCAGTGAACGCGGCTCTAAAATTGCAACTAATGAAAAACTGTTTTTT
CASSERGSKIATNEKLFF
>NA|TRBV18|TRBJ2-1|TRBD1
TGTGCCAGCTCACACACGTCAGGGACAGGCAATGAGCAGTTCTTC
CASSHTSGTGNEQFF
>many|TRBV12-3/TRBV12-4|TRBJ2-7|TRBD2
TGTGCCAGCACCGGGGCGCTAGCGGGGGCCAATTCCTACGAGCAGTACTTC
CASTGALAGANSYEQYF
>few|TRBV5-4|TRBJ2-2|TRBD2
TGTGCCAGCAGCCCGGGACTAGGTCCCGGGGAGCTGTTTTTT
CASSPGLGPGELFF
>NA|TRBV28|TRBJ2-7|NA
TGTGCCAGCAAGCACGGACAGCCCTACGAGCAGTACTTC
CASKHGQPYEQYF
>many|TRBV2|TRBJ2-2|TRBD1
TGTGCCAGCAGTGGGCAGGGGGCGCAAACCGGGGAGCTGTTTTTT
CASSGQGAQTGELFF
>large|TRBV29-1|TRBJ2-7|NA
TGCAGCGTTGATGTAAGGGGCGAGCAGTACTTC
CSVDVRGEQYF
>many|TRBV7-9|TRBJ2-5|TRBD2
TGTGCCAGCAGCAAACCCGGACTAGCAGCGCGTGAGACCCAGTACTTC
CASSKPGLAARETQYF
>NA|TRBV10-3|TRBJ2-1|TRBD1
TGTGCCATCAAGGGGGCCGGCTACAATGAGCAGTTCTTC
CAIKGAGYNEQFF
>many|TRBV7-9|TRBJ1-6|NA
TGTGCCAGCAGCTTAGAGAGGGATTCACCCCTCCACTTT
CASSLERDSPLHF
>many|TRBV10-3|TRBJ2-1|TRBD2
TGTGCCATCAGTAAACCTACTAGCGGTGAAGACGGTGAGCAGTTCTTC
CAISKPTSGEDGEQFF
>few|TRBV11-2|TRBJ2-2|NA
TGTGCCAGCCGGAATAGGGGCAGTGAAAGAGGGGAGCTGTTTTTT
CASRNRGSERGELFF
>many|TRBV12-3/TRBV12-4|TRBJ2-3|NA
TGTGCCAGCAGTGGCGGAAGGGGAGATACGCAGTATTTT
CASSGGRGDTQYF
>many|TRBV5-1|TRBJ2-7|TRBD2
TGCGCCAGCAGCTTGGCGGGACTAGCGGGGGAGCAGTACTTC
CASSLAGLAGEQYF
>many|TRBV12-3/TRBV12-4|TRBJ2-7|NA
TGTGCCAGCAGTCCAAGCACAGGTAAAGGCGAGCAGTACTTC
CASSPSTGKGEQYF
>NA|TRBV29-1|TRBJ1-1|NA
TGCAGCGTTGACGTGGGGCCATCCTACACTGAAGCTTTCTTT
CSVDVGPSYTEAFF
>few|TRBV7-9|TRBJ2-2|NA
TGTGCCAGCAGCCCCCACGACGGGGAGCTGTTTTTT
CASSPHDGELFF
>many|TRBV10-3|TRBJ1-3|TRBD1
TGTGCCATCAGGGACAGGAGCTCTGGAAACACCATATATTTT
CAIRDRSSGNTIYF
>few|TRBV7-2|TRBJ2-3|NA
TGTGCCAGCAGCTTCTGGGGGGTCGCAGATACGCAGTATTTT
CASSFWGVADTQYF